This T cell receptor beta chain was sequenced for a study of CD8+ T cells in alopecia areata. Study context: Tofacitinib exposure lasted 6 to 18 months, followed by 6 months off drug. Study-level findings and limits: Especially in alopecia totalis/universalis, lesional scalp showed greater clonality than normal scalp did.

This clone was seen only once. Antigen specificity is unknown. TCR sequencing used cDNA made by reverse transcription of extracted RNA. Assay: immunoSEQ multiplex PCR; the TCRdb copy retains only in-frame clones and omits some. The sample consists of 150,000 to 200,000 clones, around 64% of them appearing once. The CDR3 runs to 14 residues. The ends were cut back, 0 bases at V and 1 base at J, with 6 bases in the middle. The germline V gene encodes CDR1 MNHNY and CDR2 SVGAGI (reference sequence). The input for sequencing was CD8+ T cells sorted from blood, taken at week 0. The chain uses TRBV6-6 and TRBJ2-5; D uncertain. The clonotype was recovered from a human donor with alopecia areata. The CDR3 region is CASSYSDVQETQYF. CDR3 coding DNA: TGTGCCAGCAGTTACTCGGATGTCCAAGAGACCCAGTACTTC.